This is a list of T cell receptor beta chains from one sample in a study of blood T cell repertoires in COVID-19. The method was immunoSEQ multiplex PCR; TCRdb's version includes in-frame clones alone and lacks a portion of them. This table has roughly 160,000 clones, about 88% appearing once. Sequencing was performed on peripheral blood. Source of these receptors: a man aged 18 to 30 with acute or convalescent COVID-19. CDR3s include the opening cysteine and the closing phenylalanine or tryptophan. The order of the fields is D gene, clone size, J gene, V gene, CDR3 DNA, CDR3 protein. D genes are given only for firm matches. Only some rows state a clone size, as once, few, many or a class for expanded clones.

D gene: NA; clone size: NA; J gene: TRBJ2-4; V gene: TRBV5-1; CDR3 DNA: TGCGCCAGCAGCTTGACTAGTGGAAACATTCAGTACTTC; CDR3 protein: CASSLTSGNIQYF
D gene: NA; clone size: NA; J gene: TRBJ2-5; V gene: TRBV29-1; CDR3 DNA: TGCAGCGTTGAAATCCAGGGGACAAACCAAGAGACCCAGTACTTC; CDR3 protein: CSVEIQGTNQETQYF
D gene: TRBD1; clone size: NA; J gene: TRBJ1-1; V gene: TRBV11-3; CDR3 DNA: TGTGCCAGCAGCCAGGGGGTGAACACTGAAGCTTTCTTT; CDR3 protein: CASSQGVNTEAFF
D gene: NA; clone size: NA; J gene: TRBJ2-3; V gene: TRBV5-1; CDR3 DNA: TGCGCCAGCAGCGCGGGCACAGATACGCAGTATTTT; CDR3 protein: CASSAGTDTQYF
D gene: TRBD1; clone size: few; J gene: TRBJ1-2; V gene: TRBV5-1; CDR3 DNA: TGCGCCAGTCGACAGGGGGCTGGTGGCTACACCTTC; CDR3 protein: CASRQGAGGYTF
D gene: TRBD1; clone size: NA; J gene: TRBJ1-2; V gene: TRBV11-3; CDR3 DNA: TGTGCCAGCAGCCAGGGACAGGACTATGGCTACACCTTC; CDR3 protein: CASSQGQDYGYTF
D gene: TRBD2; clone size: NA; J gene: TRBJ2-7; V gene: TRBV30; CDR3 DNA: TGTGCCTGGACTAGCGGGGAGGTGTACGAGCAGTACTTC; CDR3 protein: CAWTSGEVYEQYF
D gene: TRBD1; clone size: NA; J gene: TRBJ1-1; V gene: TRBV30; CDR3 DNA: TGTGCCTGGAGATACAGGGGGCTGAGCACTGAAGCTTTCTTT; CDR3 protein: CAWRYRGLSTEAFF
D gene: TRBD1; clone size: NA; J gene: TRBJ1-2; V gene: TRBV27; CDR3 DNA: TGTGCCAGCAGTCAAATGGGGACAGGGGGATACTATGGCTACACCTTC; CDR3 protein: CASSQMGTGGYYGYTF
D gene: NA; clone size: NA; J gene: TRBJ1-2; V gene: TRBV21-1; CDR3 DNA: TGTGCCAGCAGCAAACAGGTTTCCTATGGCTACACCTTC; CDR3 protein: CASSKQVSYGYTF
D gene: NA; clone size: NA; J gene: TRBJ2-5; V gene: TRBV19; CDR3 DNA: TGTGCCAGTAGTATCAGGGTGCGGGGTGAGGAGACCCAGTACTTC; CDR3 protein: CASSIRVRGEETQYF
D gene: NA; clone size: NA; J gene: TRBJ2-1; V gene: TRBV19; CDR3 DNA: TGTGCCAGTAGTATGGGCAAATTTGGACAGTTCTTC; CDR3 protein: CASSMGKFGQFF
D gene: TRBD1; clone size: NA; J gene: TRBJ1-3; V gene: TRBV30; CDR3 DNA: TGTGCCTGGAGGGGGACAGCATCTGGAAACACCATATATTTT; CDR3 protein: CAWRGTASGNTIYF
D gene: TRBD1; clone size: NA; J gene: TRBJ1-2; V gene: TRBV7-9; CDR3 DNA: TGTGCCAGCAGCTTGGGGACAGGTCTGAGCTATGGCTACACCTTC; CDR3 protein: CASSLGTGLSYGYTF
D gene: NA; clone size: NA; J gene: TRBJ2-7; V gene: TRBV6-1; CDR3 DNA: TGTGCCAGCAGTGAACACTACGAGCAGTACTTC; CDR3 protein: CASSEHYEQYF
D gene: NA; clone size: NA; J gene: TRBJ1-5; V gene: TRBV30; CDR3 DNA: TGTGCCTGGAGTGTACTGAGGGTTAATCAGCCCCAGCATTTT; CDR3 protein: CAWSVLRVNQPQHF
D gene: TRBD1; clone size: few; J gene: TRBJ1-2; V gene: TRBV9; CDR3 DNA: TGTGCCAGCAGCGTAGGTTTGACAGGGAGTAACTATGGCTACACCTTC; CDR3 protein: CASSVGLTGSNYGYTF
D gene: TRBD1; clone size: NA; J gene: TRBJ1-2; V gene: TRBV12-5; CDR3 DNA: TGTGCTAGTGGTTTGAACCTAGGGACAGGCAGAGGTGACTACACCTTC; CDR3 protein: CASGLNLGTGRGDYTF
D gene: NA; clone size: NA; J gene: TRBJ1-1; V gene: TRBV28; CDR3 DNA: TGTGCCAGCAGCCTCCAGGGGATGGGCACTGAAGCTTTCTTT; CDR3 protein: CASSLQGMGTEAFF
D gene: TRBD2; clone size: NA; J gene: TRBJ2-2; V gene: TRBV18; CDR3 DNA: TGTGCCAGCTCACCACAGGGGAGGGCCACCGGGGAGCTGTTTTTT; CDR3 protein: CASSPQGRATGELFF
D gene: NA; clone size: NA; J gene: TRBJ1-1; V gene: TRBV2; CDR3 DNA: TGTGCCAGCAAGGGAGGGAGCACTGAAGCTTTCTTT; CDR3 protein: CASKGGSTEAFF
D gene: NA; clone size: NA; J gene: TRBJ2-5; V gene: TRBV18; CDR3 DNA: TGTGCCAGCTCCCGGGGGGCACAAGAGACCCAGTACTTC; CDR3 protein: CASSRGAQETQYF
D gene: NA; clone size: NA; J gene: TRBJ2-2; V gene: TRBV27; CDR3 DNA: TGTGCCAGCAGTTTATACAGTCCGACCACCGGGGAGCTGTTTTTT; CDR3 protein: CASSLYSPTTGELFF
D gene: NA; clone size: NA; J gene: TRBJ1-1; V gene: TRBV30; CDR3 DNA: TGTGCCTGGATCGAGGGCCCGGGGAACACTGAAGCTTTCTTT; CDR3 protein: CAWIEGPGNTEAFF
D gene: TRBD1; clone size: NA; J gene: TRBJ1-1; V gene: TRBV7-2; CDR3 DNA: TGTGCCAGCAGCCCCAATTCCCGACAGGGTGAAGCTTTCTTT; CDR3 protein: CASSPNSRQGEAFF
D gene: TRBD1; clone size: NA; J gene: TRBJ1-6; V gene: TRBV30; CDR3 DNA: TGTGCCTGGGAGGGAAGGGACAGCTATAATTCACCCCTCCACTTT; CDR3 protein: CAWEGRDSYNSPLHF
D gene: NA; clone size: once; J gene: TRBJ1-3; V gene: TRBV7-6; CDR3 DNA: TGTGCCAGCAGCCCCACAGGGACGAGCTCTGGAAACACCATATATTTT; CDR3 protein: CASSPTGTSSGNTIYF
D gene: TRBD1; clone size: NA; J gene: TRBJ1-2; V gene: TRBV5-5; CDR3 DNA: TGTGCCAGCAGCCGCTTCGTTCCAGGGGGGAACTATGGCTACACCTTC; CDR3 protein: CASSRFVPGGNYGYTF
D gene: TRBD1; clone size: NA; J gene: TRBJ2-7; V gene: TRBV3-1/TRBV3-2; CDR3 DNA: TGTGCCAGCAGCCAGGGACAGGGCTCCTACGAGCAGTACTTC; CDR3 protein: CASSQGQGSYEQYF
D gene: NA; clone size: NA; J gene: TRBJ1-6; V gene: TRBV18; CDR3 DNA: TGTGCCAGCTCACCAGTCGATAATTCACCCCTCCACTTT; CDR3 protein: CASSPVDNSPLHF
D gene: TRBD1; clone size: NA; J gene: TRBJ1-2; V gene: TRBV19; CDR3 DNA: TGTGCCAGTAGTATTGGGGACAGCGCTCGGTCGGGTGGCTACACCTTC; CDR3 protein: CASSIGDSARSGGYTF
D gene: NA; clone size: NA; J gene: TRBJ1-3; V gene: TRBV5-1; CDR3 DNA: TGCGCCAGCAGTCCACGTTCCACGGCTGGAAACACCATATATTTT; CDR3 protein: CASSPRSTAGNTIYF
D gene: TRBD2; clone size: NA; J gene: TRBJ2-1; V gene: TRBV30; CDR3 DNA: TGTGCCTGGAGGCCGGGGGGATCGTACAATGAGCAGTTCTTC; CDR3 protein: CAWRPGGSYNEQFF
D gene: NA; clone size: NA; J gene: TRBJ1-5; V gene: TRBV6-1; CDR3 DNA: TGTACCAGCAGTGAAGCTCCGCAGGTCGGTCAGCCCCAGCATTTT; CDR3 protein: CTSSEAPQVGQPQHF
D gene: NA; clone size: NA; J gene: TRBJ2-1; V gene: TRBV27; CDR3 DNA: TGTGCCAGCACCCTGGGAGCGGGCTACAATGAGCAGTTCTTC; CDR3 protein: CASTLGAGYNEQFF
D gene: TRBD1; clone size: few; J gene: TRBJ2-1; V gene: TRBV6-5; CDR3 DNA: TGTGCCAGCAGTTTACCAGGGGGCTCCTACAATGAGCAGTTCTTC; CDR3 protein: CASSLPGGSYNEQFF
D gene: TRBD1; clone size: NA; J gene: TRBJ2-3; V gene: TRBV24-1; CDR3 DNA: TGTGCCACCAGACCGCAGGGGGCTGGAGATACGCAGTATTTT; CDR3 protein: CATRPQGAGDTQYF
D gene: NA; clone size: NA; J gene: TRBJ1-4; V gene: TRBV21-1; CDR3 DNA: TGTGCCAGCAGCAAAGTACGCGGGGACAGGGGGTTCCCTAATGAAAAACTGTTTTTT; CDR3 protein: CASSKVRGDRGFPNEKLFF
D gene: TRBD1; clone size: NA; J gene: TRBJ1-2; V gene: TRBV30; CDR3 DNA: TGTGCCTGGAGAATGGACAGGAAGCTCTATAACGGCTACACCTTC; CDR3 protein: CAWRMDRKLYNGYTF
D gene: NA; clone size: NA; J gene: TRBJ2-1; V gene: TRBV30; CDR3 DNA: TGTGCCTGGACTAGCGATAGTGGTGAGCAGTTCTTC; CDR3 protein: CAWTSDSGEQFF
D gene: NA; clone size: few; J gene: TRBJ1-5; V gene: TRBV7-9; CDR3 DNA: TGTGCCAGCAGCGAAGGAGGGTGGGTTCAGCCCCAGCATTTT; CDR3 protein: CASSEGGWVQPQHF
D gene: NA; clone size: NA; J gene: TRBJ1-1; V gene: TRBV6-5; CDR3 DNA: TGTGCCAGCACCAAACCGGGGGGCGTGGGTGAAGCTTTCTTT; CDR3 protein: CASTKPGGVGEAFF
D gene: NA; clone size: NA; J gene: TRBJ2-3; V gene: TRBV29-1; CDR3 DNA: TGCAGCGTGGGGGCAGGAACAGATACGCAGTATTTT; CDR3 protein: CSVGAGTDTQYF
D gene: NA; clone size: once; J gene: TRBJ1-1; V gene: TRBV3-1/TRBV3-2; CDR3 DNA: TGTGCCAGCAGCCAAGGGAGAGACACTGAAGCTTTCTTT; CDR3 protein: CASSQGRDTEAFF
D gene: NA; clone size: few; J gene: TRBJ1-2; V gene: TRBV19; CDR3 DNA: TGTGCCAGTAGTATTGTGGGGGCGTCCAACTATGGCTACACCTTC; CDR3 protein: CASSIVGASNYGYTF
D gene: NA; clone size: NA; J gene: TRBJ2-1; V gene: TRBV3-1/TRBV3-2; CDR3 DNA: TGTGCCAGCAGCCAAGAGGAGGGTCGGAATGAGCAGTTCTTC; CDR3 protein: CASSQEEGRNEQFF
D gene: NA; clone size: few; J gene: TRBJ2-5; V gene: TRBV5-4; CDR3 DNA: TGTGCCAGCAGCTTGATTAAACAAGAGACCCAGTACTTC; CDR3 protein: CASSLIKQETQYF